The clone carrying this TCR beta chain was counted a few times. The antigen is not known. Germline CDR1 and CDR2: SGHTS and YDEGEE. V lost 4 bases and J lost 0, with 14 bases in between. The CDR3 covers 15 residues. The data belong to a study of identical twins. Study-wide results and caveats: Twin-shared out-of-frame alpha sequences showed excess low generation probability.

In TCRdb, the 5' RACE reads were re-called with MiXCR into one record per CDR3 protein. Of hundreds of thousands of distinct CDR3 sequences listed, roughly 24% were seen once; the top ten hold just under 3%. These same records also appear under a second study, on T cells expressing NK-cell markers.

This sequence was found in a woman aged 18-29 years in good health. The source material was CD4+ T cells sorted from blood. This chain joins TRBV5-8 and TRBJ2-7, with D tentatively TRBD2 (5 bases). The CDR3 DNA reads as TGTGCCAGCAGCGCCCGCCGGGGTCCCTCCTACGAGCAGTACTTC. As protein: CASSARRGPSYEQYF.